A single sample gave rise to the 3 T cell receptor beta chains below, sequenced in a study of control samples from healthy donors and cancer patients. Generated by immunoSEQ multiplex PCR, the TCRdb table keeps only in-frame clones and is missing some. The table includes 150,000 to 180,000 clones, approximately 93% detected once. Sequenced material: blood. Source of these receptors: a middle-aged man in good health.

The chain employs TRBV20-1 and TRBJ1-2; 7 bases fit TRBD1. V dropped 3 bases and J dropped 3; count of bases not matched to a gene: 10. Germline CDR1 is DFQATT and CDR2 is SNEGSKA (reference sequence). This CDR3 spans 15 amino acids. The CDR3 spells CSASVGGQYDYGYTF. The CDR3 DNA follows: TGCAGTGCTAGTGTAGGGGGACAGTATGACTATGGCTACACCTTC.

The chain is built from TRBV6-1 and TRBJ1-5; D is unclear. The CDR3 contains 15 residues. V was pared by 1 base and J by 2 bases, with 9 bases between. Germline V gene sequence: CDR1 MNHNS, CDR2 SASEGT. CDR3: CASSEGAGRNQPQHF. The CDR3 bases are TGTGCCAGCAGTGAAGGGGCAGGCCGCAATCAGCCCCAGCATTTT.

V and J are TRBV5-1 and TRBJ2-3, with D perhaps TRBD1 or TRBD2 (5 bases each). Trimming removed 4 bases from V and 4 bases from J, with 7 bases in between. The CDR3 loop spans 12 amino acids. From germline, CDR1 is SGHRS and CDR2 YFSETQ. In DNA form, the CDR3 reads TGCGCCAGCAGCAGGGACGCAGATACGCAGTATTTT. As protein: CASSRDADTQYF. The full variable domain, in which reference TRBV5-1 and TRBJ2-3 provide the parts outside the CDR3, is KAGVTQTPRYLIKTRGQQVTLSCSPISGHRSVSWYQQTPGQGLQFLFEYFSETQRNKGNFPGRFSGRQFSNSRSEMNVSTLELGDSALYLCASSRDADTQYFGPGTRLTVL.